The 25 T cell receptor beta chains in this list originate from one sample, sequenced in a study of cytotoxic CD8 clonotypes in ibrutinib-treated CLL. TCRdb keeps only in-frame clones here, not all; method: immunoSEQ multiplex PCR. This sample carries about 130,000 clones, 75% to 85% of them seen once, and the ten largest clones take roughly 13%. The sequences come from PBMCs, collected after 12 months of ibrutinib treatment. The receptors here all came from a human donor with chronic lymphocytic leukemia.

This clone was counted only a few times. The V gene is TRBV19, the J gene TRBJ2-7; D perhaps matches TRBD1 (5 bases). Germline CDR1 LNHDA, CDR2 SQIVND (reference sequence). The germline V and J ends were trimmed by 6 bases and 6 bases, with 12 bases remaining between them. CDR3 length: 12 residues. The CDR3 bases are TGTGCCAGTAGGATCCAGGGCGGCGAGCAGTACTTC. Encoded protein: CASRIQGGEQYF.

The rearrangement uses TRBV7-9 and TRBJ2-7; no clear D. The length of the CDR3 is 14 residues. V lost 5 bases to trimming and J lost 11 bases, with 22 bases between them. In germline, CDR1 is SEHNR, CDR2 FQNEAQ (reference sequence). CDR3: CASSKPRQHLRKYF. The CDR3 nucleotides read TGTGCCAGCAGCAAACCAAGACAACACCTGAGGAAGTACTTC.

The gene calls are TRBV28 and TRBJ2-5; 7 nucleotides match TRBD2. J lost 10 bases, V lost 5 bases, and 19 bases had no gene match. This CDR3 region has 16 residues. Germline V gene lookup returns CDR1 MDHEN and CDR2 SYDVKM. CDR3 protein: CASSLAVGGGPRDQYF. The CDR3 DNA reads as TGTGCCAGCAGTCTCGCCGTTGGGGGAGGGCCGCGGGACCAGTACTTC.

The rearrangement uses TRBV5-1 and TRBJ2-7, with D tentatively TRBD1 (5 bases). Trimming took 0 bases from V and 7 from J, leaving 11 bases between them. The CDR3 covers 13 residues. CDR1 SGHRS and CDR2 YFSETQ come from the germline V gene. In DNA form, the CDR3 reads TGCGCCAGCAGCTTGGCCAGGGTTGAAGAGCAGTACTTC. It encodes CASSLARVEEQYF.

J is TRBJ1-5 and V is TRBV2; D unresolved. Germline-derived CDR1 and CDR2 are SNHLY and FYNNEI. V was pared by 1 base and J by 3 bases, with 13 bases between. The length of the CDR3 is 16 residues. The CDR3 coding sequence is TGTGCCAGCAGTGAAGATTTGGGCCCCTACAATCAGCCCCAGCATTTT. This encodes CASSEDLGPYNQPQHF.

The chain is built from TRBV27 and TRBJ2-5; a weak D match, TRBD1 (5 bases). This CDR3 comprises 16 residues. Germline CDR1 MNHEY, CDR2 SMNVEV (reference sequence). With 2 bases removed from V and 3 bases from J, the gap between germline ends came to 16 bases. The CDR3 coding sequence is TGTGCCAGCAGTTTACTTGGGCAGGGAAGGGAAGAGACCCAGTACTTC. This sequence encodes CASSLLGQGREETQYF.

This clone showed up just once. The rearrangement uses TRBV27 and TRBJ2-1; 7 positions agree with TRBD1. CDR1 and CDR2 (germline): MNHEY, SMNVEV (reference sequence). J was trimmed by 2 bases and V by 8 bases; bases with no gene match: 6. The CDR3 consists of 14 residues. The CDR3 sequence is CASQGGRAYNEQFF. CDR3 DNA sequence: TGTGCCAGCCAAGGGGGCAGGGCCTACAATGAGCAGTTCTTC.

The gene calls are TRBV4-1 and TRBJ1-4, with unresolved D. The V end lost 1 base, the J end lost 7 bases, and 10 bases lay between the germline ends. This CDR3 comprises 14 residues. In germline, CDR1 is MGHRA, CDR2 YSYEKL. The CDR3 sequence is CASSQARIGEKLFF. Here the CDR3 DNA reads TGCGCCAGCAGCCAAGCCCGGATTGGTGAAAAACTGTTTTTT.

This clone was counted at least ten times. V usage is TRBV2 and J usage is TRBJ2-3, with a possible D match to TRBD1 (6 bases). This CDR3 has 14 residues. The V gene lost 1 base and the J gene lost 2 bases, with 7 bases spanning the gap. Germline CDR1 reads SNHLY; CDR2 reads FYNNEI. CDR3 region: CASSEGTDTDTQYF. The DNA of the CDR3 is TGTGCCAGCAGTGAAGGGACAGACACAGATACGCAGTATTTT.

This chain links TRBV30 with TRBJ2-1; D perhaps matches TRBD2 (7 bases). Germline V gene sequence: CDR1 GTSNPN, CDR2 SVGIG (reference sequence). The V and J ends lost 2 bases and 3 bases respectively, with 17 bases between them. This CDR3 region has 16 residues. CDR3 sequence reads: CAWSRGKLAYYNEQFF. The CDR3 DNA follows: TGTGCCTGGAGTAGGGGGAAACTAGCGTACTACAATGAGCAGTTCTTC.

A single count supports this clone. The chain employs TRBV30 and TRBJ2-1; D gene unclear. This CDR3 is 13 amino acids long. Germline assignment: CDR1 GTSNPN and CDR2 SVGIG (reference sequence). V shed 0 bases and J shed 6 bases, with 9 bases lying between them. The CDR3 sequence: CAWSVPRSNEQFF. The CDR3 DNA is TGTGCCTGGAGTGTACCCAGGTCCAATGAGCAGTTCTTC. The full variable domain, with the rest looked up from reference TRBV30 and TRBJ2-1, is SQTIHQWPATLVQPVGSPLSLECTVEGTSNPNLYWYRQAAGRGLQLLFYSVGIGQISSEVPQNLSASRPQDRQFILSSKKLLLSDSGFYLCAWSVPRSNEQFFGPGTRLTVL.

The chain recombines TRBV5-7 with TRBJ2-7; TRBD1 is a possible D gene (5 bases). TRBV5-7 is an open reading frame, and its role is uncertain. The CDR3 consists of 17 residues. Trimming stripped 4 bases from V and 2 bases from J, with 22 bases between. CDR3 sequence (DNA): TGTGCCAGCAGCCCAGTGATGAACCAGGGCTTGGCCTACGAGCAGTACTTC. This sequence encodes CASSPVMNQGLAYEQYF.

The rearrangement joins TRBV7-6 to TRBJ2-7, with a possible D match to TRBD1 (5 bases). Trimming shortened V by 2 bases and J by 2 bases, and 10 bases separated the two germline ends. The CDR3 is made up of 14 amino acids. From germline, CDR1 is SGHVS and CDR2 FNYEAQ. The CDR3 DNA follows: TGTGCCAGCAGCTTAACTGACAGTGCCTACGAGCAGTACTTC. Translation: CASSLTDSAYEQYF.

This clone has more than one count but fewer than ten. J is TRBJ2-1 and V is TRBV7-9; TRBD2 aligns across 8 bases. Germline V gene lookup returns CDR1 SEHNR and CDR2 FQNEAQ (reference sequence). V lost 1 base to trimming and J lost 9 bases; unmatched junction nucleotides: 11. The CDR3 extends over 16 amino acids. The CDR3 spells CASSLVIASGSAEQFF. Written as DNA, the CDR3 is TGTGCCAGCAGCTTAGTAATAGCTAGCGGGTCGGCTGAGCAGTTCTTC.

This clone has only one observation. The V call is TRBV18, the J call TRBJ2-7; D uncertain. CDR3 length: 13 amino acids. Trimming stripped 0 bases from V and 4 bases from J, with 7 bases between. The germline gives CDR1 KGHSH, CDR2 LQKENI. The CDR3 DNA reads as TGTGCCAGCTCACCACCTCCCGGTTACGAGCAGTACTTC. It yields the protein CASSPPPGYEQYF.

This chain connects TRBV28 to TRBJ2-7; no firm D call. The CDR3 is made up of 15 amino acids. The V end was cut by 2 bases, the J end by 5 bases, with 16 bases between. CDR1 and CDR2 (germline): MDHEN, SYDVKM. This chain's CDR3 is CASSLVVGIDDEQYF. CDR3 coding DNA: TGTGCCAGCAGTTTAGTCGTGGGGATCGACGACGAGCAGTACTTC.

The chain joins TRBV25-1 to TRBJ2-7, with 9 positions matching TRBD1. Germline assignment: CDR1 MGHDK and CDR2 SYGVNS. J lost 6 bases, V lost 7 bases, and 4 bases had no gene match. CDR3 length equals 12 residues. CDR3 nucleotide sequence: TGTGCCAGCACACAGGGGGCAGGCGAGCAGTACTTC. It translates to CASTQGAGEQYF.

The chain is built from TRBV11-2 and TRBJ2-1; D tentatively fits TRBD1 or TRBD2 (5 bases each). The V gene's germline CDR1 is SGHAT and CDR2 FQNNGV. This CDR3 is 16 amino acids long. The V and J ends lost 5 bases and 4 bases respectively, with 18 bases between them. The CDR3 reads CASSRPRDPSYNEQFF. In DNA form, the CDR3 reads TGTGCCAGCAGCCGGCCCCGGGACCCCTCTTACAATGAGCAGTTCTTC.

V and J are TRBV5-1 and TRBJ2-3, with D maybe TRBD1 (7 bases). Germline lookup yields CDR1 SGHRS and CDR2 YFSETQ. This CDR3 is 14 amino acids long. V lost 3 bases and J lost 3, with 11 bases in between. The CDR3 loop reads CASSWDSGTDTQYF. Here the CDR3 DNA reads TGCGCCAGCAGCTGGGACAGCGGGACAGATACGCAGTATTTT.

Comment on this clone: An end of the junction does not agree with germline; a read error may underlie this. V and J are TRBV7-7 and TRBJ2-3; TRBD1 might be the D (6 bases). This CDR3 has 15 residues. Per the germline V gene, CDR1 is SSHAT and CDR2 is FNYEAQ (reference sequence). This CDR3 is CASSKDRASTDTQYF. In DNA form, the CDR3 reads TGTGCTAGCAGTAAGGACAGAGCTAGCACAGATACGCAGTATTTT.

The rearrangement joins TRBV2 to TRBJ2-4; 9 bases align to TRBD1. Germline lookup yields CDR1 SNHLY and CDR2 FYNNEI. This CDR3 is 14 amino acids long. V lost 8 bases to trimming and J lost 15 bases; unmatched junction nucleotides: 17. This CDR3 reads CASAGTGRERDSYF. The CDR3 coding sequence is TGTGCCAGCGCCGGGACAGGGAGGGAGCGGGACTCGTACTTC.

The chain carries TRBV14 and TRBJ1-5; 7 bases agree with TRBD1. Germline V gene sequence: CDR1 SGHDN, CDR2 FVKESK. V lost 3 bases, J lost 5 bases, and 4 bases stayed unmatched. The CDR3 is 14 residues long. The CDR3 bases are TGTGCCAGCAGCCAGACAGGGTTGGATCAGCCCCAGCATTTT. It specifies CASSQTGLDQPQHF.

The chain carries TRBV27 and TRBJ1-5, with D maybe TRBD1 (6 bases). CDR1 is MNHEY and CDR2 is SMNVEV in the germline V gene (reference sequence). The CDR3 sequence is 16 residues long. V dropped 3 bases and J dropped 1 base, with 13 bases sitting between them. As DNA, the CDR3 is TGTGCCAGCAGTTTCTCCGGGGGCGGGAGCAATCAGCCCCAGCATTTT. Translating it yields CASSFSGGGSNQPQHF.

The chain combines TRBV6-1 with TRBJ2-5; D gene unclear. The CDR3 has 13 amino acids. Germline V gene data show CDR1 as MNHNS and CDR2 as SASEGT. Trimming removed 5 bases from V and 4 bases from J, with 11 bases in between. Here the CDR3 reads CASSSVGLETQYF. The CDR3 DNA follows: TGTGCCAGCAGTTCTGTCGGGTTAGAGACCCAGTACTTC.

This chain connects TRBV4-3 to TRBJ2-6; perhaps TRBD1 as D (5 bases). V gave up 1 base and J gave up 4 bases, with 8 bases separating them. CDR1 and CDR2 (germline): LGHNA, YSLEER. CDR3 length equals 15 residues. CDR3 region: CASSQVGAGANVLTF. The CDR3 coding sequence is TGCGCCAGCAGCCAAGTAGGGGCCGGGGCCAACGTCCTGACTTTC.